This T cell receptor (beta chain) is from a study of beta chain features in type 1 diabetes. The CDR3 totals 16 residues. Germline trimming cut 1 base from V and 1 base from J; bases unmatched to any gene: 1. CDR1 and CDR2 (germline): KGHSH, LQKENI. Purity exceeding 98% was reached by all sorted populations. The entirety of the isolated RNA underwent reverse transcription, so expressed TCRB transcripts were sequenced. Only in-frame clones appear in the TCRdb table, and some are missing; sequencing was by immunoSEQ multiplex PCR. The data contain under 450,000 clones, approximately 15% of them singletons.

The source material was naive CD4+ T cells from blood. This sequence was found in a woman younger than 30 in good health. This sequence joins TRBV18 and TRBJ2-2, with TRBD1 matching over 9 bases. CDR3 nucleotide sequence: TGTGCCAGCTCACCACAGGGACAGGGGAACACCGGGGAGCTGTTTTTT. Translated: CASSPQGQGNTGELFF. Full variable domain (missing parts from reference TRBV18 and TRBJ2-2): NAGVMQNPRHLVRRRGQEARLRCSPMKGHSHVYWYRQLPEEGLKFMVYLQKENIIDESGMPKERFSAEFPKEGPSILRIQQVVRGDSAAYFCASSPQGQGNTGELFFGEGSRLTVL.